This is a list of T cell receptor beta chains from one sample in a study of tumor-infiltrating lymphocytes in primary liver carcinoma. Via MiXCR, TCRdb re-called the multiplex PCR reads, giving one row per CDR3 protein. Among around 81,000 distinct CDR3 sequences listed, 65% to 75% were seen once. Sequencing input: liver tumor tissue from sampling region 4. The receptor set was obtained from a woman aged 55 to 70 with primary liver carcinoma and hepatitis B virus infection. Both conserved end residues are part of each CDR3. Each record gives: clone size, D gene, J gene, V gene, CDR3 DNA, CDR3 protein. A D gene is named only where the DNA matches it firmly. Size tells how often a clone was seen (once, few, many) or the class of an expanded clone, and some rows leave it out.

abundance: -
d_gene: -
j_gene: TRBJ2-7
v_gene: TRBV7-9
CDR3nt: TGTGCCAGCAGCACGCAGTGTTACGAGCAGTATTTC
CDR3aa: CASSTQCYEQYF

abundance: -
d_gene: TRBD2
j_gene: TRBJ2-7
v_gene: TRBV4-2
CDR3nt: TGTGTCGGCAGCCAGCGGGGGAGCTCCTACGAGCAGTACTTC
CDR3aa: CVGSQRGSSYEQYF

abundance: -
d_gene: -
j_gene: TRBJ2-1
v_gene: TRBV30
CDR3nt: TGTGCCTGGAGTGTAGTAGCCGACTACAACGAGCAGTTCTTC
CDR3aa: CAWSVVADYNEQFF

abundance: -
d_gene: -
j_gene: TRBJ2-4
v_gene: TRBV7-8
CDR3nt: TGTGCCAGCAGTCCCTCTCGGGAAATGGACAAAAACATTCAGTACTTC
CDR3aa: CASSPSREMDKNIQYF

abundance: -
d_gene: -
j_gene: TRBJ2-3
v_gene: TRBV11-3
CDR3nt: TGTGCCAGCAGCTTCATGACAAGTACAGATACGCAGTATTTT
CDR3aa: CASSFMTSTDTQYF

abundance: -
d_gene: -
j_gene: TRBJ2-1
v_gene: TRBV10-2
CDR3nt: TGCGCCAGTAGGGATACTAGCTGGAGCTACAATGAGCAGTTCTTC
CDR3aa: CASRDTSWSYNEQFF

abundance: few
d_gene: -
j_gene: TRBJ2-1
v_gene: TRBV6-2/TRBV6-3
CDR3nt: TGTGCCAGCAGTTATGGAACCATCATGGGCAATGAGCAGTTCTTC
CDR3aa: CASSYGTIMGNEQFF

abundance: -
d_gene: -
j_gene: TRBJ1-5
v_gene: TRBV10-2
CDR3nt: TGCGCCAGCAGTGAGTCATCTAGCGATCAGCATCAGCATTTT
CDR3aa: CASSESSSDQHQHF

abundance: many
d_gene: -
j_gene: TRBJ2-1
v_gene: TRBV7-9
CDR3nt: TGTGCCAGCAGCTTATCATCGGTGGTAGCCGGGATTGAGCAGTTCTTC
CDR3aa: CASSLSSVVAGIEQFF

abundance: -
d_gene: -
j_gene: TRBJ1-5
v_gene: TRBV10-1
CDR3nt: TGCGCCAGCAGGATGGGGGGCCCCGATAGCAATGAGCCCCAGCATTTT
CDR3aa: CASRMGGPDSNEPQHF

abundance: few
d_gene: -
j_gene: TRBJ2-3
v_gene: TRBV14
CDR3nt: TGTGCCAGCAGCCATGGTACAGATACGCAGTATTTT
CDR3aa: CASSHGTDTQYF

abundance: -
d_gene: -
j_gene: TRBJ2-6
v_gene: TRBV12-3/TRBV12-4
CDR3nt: TGTGTCAGCAGTTATGAAACTGGGGTCAACGTCCTGACTTTC
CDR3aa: CVSSYETGVNVLTF

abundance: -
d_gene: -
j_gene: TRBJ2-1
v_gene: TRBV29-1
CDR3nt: TGTAGCGTTGAGGGGGACACGAACAATGAGCAGTCCTTC
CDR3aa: CSVEGDTNNEQSF

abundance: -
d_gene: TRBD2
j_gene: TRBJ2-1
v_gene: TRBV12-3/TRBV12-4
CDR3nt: TGTGCCAGCAGTTTAGGTTCTAGCGGGAGGTCGTCCTACAATAAACAGTTCTTC
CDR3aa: CASSLGSSGRSSYNKQFF

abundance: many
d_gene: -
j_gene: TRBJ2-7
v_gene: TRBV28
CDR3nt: TGTGCCAGCAGTTTAACCCAGGGGAACGAGCAGTACTTC
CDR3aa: CASSLTQGNEQYF

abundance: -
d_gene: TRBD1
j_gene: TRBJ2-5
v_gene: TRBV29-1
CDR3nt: TGCAGCGCTGAGGCAGGGGGCGCGGAGACCCTCTACTTC
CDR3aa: CSAEAGGAETLYF

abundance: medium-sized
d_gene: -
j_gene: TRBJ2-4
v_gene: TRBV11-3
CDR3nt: TGTGCCAGCAGCTTCGAGGGGACCCGCAAAAACATTCAGTACTTC
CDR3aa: CASSFEGTRKNIQYF

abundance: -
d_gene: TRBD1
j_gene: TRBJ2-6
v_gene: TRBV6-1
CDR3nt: TGTGCCAGCCGTGACGGACAGGGGGCCAACGTCATGACTTTC
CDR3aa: CASRDGQGANVMTF

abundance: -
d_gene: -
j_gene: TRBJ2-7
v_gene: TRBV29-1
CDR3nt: TGCAGCGTTGAAGATCCCTTTCACTACGAGCAGTACTTC
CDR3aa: CSVEDPFHYEQYF

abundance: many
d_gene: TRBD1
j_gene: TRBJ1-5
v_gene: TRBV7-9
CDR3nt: TGTGCCAGCAGCTTAGACAGGGGGGGCAATCAGCCCCAGCATTTT
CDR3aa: CASSLDRGGNQPQHF

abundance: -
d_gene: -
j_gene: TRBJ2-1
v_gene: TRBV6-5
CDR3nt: TGTGCCAGCAGAGTCTGGGGGGGCAGAAGGGGTAGGGATGAGCCGTTCTTC
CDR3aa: CASRVWGGRRGRDEPFF

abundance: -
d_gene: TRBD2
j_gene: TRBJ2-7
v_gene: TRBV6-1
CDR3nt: TGTGCAAGCAATGAAGAGACAAGCGGGAGTTGGGAGCAGTACTTC
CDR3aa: CASNEETSGSWEQYF

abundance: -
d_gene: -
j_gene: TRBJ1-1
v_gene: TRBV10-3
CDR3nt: TGTGCCATCAGGGAGGATGTGGACACTGAAGCTTTCTTT
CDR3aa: CAIREDVDTEAFF

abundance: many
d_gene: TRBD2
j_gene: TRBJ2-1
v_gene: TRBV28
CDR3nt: TGTGCCAGCAGTTTTAGCGGGAGGAATAGTCAGCAGTTCTTC
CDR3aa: CASSFSGRNSQQFF

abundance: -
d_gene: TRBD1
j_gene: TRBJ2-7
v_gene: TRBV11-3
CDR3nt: TGTGCCAGCAGCCCCGGAACAGGGGACACCTACGAGCAGTACTTC
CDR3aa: CASSPGTGDTYEQYF

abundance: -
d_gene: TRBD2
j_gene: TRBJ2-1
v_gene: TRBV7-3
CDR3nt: TGTGCCAGCAGCTTAACGGGACTAGCGGGAGGAGGTGAGCAGTTCTTT
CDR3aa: CASSLTGLAGGGEQFF

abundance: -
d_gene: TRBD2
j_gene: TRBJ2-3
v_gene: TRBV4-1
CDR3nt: TGCGCCAGCAGTCTCGGACTAGCGGGACGAGATACGCAGTATTTT
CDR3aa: CASSLGLAGRDTQYF

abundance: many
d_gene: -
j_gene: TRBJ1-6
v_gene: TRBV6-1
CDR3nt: TGTGCCAGCACCCGGGGGGCGGAGAATTCACCCCTCCACTTT
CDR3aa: CASTRGAENSPLHF

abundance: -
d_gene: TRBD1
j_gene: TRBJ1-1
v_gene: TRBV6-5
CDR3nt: TGTGACAACAGTTACGGGACAGGGAACACTGAAGCTTTCTTT
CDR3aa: CDNSYGTGNTEAFF

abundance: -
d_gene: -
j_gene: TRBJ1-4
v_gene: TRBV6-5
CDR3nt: TGTGCCAGCAATAGGACAGCAACTAATGAAAAACTGTTTTTT
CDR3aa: CASNRTATNEKLFF

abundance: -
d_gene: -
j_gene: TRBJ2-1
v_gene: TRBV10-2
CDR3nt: TGCGCCAGCAGTGCGATAGCAGCTGCCTATGGTGAGCTGTCCTTC
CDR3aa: CASSAIAAAYGELSF

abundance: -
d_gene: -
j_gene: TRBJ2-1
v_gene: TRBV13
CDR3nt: TGTGCCCGCAGCTCAGCGAGAGCGTCCTATAATGAGCAGTTCTTC
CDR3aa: CARSSARASYNEQFF

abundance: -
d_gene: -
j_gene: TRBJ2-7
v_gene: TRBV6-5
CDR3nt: TGTGCCAGCAGCCCGACCCCGGGACGGGAGTCGTACGAGCAATACTTC
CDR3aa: CASSPTPGRESYEQYF

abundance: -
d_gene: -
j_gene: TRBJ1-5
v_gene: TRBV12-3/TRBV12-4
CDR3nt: TGTGTCAGCAGCGATAAAGGTAGCAATCAGCCCCAACATTTT
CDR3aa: CVSSDKGSNQPQHF

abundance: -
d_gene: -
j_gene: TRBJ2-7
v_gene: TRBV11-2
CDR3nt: TGTGCCAGGGGAGGTAGCTCCTACGTGCAGTACTTC
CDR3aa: CARGGSSYVQYF

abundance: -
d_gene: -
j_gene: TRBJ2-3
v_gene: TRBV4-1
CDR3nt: TGCGCTAGCAGCCGATCCAGGAACTCAGATACGCAGTATTTT
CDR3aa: CASSRSRNSDTQYF